Sequencing of this T cell receptor (beta chain) was carried out in a study of long-term antiretroviral therapy in people with HIV. Overall study results and limits: Dominant in the repertoire at all time points were clones expanded before ART. Among HIV repertoires, CDR3 length ranges were narrower than those of controls.

An immunoSEQ assay, version v3.0, was performed at survey level. TCRdb keeps only in-frame clones here, not all; method: immunoSEQ multiplex PCR. The sample comprises fewer than 40,000 clones, approximately 85% of which are singletons, and 4.5% to 6% rests with the top ten. Details on this clone: Antigen specificity is unknown.

The cryopreserved samples used held roughly 0.85-10 million PBMC prior to extraction of DNA. The TCR comes from a woman aged 45-65 years with HIV. Sequencing was performed on unsorted PBMCs, taken 3.1 years after starting antiretroviral therapy.

As DNA, the CDR3 is TGCACCAGCAGACGGACTAGCGGGGCTAGCACAGATACGCAGTATTTT. It is translated as CTSRRTSGASTDTQYF. J is TRBJ2-3 and V is TRBV1; TRBD2 is taken as the D call from the table, unchecked against the DNA. TRBV1 is an annotated pseudogene. This CDR3 has 16 amino acids.